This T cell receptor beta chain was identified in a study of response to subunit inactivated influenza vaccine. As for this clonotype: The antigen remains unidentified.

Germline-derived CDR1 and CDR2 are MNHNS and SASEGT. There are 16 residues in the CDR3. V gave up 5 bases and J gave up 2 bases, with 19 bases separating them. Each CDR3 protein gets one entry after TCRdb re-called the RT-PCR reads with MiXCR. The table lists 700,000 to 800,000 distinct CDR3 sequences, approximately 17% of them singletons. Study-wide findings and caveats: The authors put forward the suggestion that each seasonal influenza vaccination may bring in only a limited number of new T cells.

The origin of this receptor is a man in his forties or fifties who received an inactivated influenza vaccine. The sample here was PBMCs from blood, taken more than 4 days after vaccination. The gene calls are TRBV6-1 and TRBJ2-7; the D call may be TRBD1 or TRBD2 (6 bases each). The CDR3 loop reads CASSRGTPGSTYEQYF. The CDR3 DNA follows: TGTGCCAGCAGTAGGGGGACTCCGGGAAGCACCTACGAGCAGTACTTC.